The 21 T cell receptor beta chains below were found in one sample sequenced in a study of CD8 T cells in ankylosing spondylitis. Findings of the study overall: Characteristic, it appeared, of ankylosing spondylitis blood was a TCR beta motif of fewer than 10 highly homologous variants.

TCRdb independently ran MiXCR on the 5' RACE reads; one entry per CDR3 protein. Seen here are 450,000 to 550,000 distinct CDR3 sequences, approximately 5% observed once, and the top ten hold roughly 3.2%. No antigen is known for these receptors. Sequencing input: blood, either unsorted or a sorted T cell fraction (not recorded which). These TCRs come from a male donor with ankylosing spondylitis.

This clonotype was seen many times. This rearrangement joins TRBV4-1 to TRBJ2-1, with 12 bases fitting TRBD2. CDR3 length: 16 residues. The J segment lost 10 bases and the V segment lost 1 base, leaving 8 bases of the junction unmatched. Looked up from germline, CDR1 is MGHRA and CDR2 is YSYEKL. The CDR3 DNA reads TGCGCCAGCAGCCAAGTGGGACTAGCGGGCCCCTGGGAGCAGTTCTTC. Translating gives CASSQVGLAGPWEQFF.

This clonotype was observed many times. The chain links TRBV20-1 to TRBJ1-1, with D unresolved. The CDR3 has 13 residues. Between the trimmed V and J ends, which lost 0 bases and 2 bases, there was a span of 7 bases. In germline, CDR1 is DFQATT, CDR2 SNEGSKA (reference sequence). Here the CDR3 reads CSAREDPNTEAFF. The CDR3 DNA follows: TGCAGTGCTAGAGAGGACCCCAACACTGAAGCTTTCTTT.

The chain has TRBV2 and TRBJ2-5; TRBD1 agrees at 11 bases. This CDR3 spans 15 amino acids. CDR1 and CDR2 (germline): SNHLY, FYNNEI. V shed 4 bases, J shed 4 bases, and the junction held 5 bases outside the gene matches. CDR3 in amino acids: CASSARTGGLETQYF. In DNA form, the CDR3 reads TGTGCCAGCAGTGCTAGGACAGGGGGCCTAGAGACCCAGTACTTC.

This clonotype was seen many times. The rearrangement links TRBV5-1 to TRBJ2-2; the match to TRBD2 covers 8 bases. V was pared by 2 bases and J by 3 bases, with 12 bases of the junction left unmatched. The CDR3 contains 18 residues. Germline V gives CDR1 SGHRS, CDR2 YFSETQ. CDR3 sequence: CASSFRSVAAGDTGELFF. DNA for the CDR3: TGCGCCAGCAGCTTTAGGAGCGTGGCAGCGGGGGACACCGGGGAGCTGTTTTTT.

The sample holds many counts of this clonotype. The V gene is TRBV20-1, the J gene TRBJ2-5; maybe TRBD1 (6 bases). This CDR3 contains 14 residues. Deletions cut 8 bases from V and 5 bases from J, with 21 bases between. Germline lookup yields CDR1 DFQATT and CDR2 SNEGSKA (reference sequence). CDR3 DNA sequence: TGCAGTACCCACGGGACAACCCACAGGGAGACCCAGTACTTC. Protein: CSTHGTTHRETQYF.

This clonotype was recorded a few times. The CDR3, as DNA: TGTGCCAGCACCCCAGGGTGGTCCAGGGCCAACGTCCTGACTTTC. Translation: CASTPGWSRANVLTF. The chain employs TRBV6-2 or TRBV6-3 and TRBJ2-6, with D maybe TRBD1 (5 bases). The V and J ends lost 7 bases and 5 bases respectively, with 15 bases between them. In germline, CDR1 is MNHEY, CDR2 SVGEGT. This CDR3 is built from 15 residues.

This clonotype appeared many times. The chain is built from TRBV20-1 and TRBJ2-1; D might be TRBD2 (7 bases). Trimming cost V 6 bases and J 9 bases, with 15 bases left between them. The V gene's germline CDR1 is DFQATT and CDR2 SNEGSKA (reference sequence). The CDR3 loop spans 12 amino acids. CDR3 in amino acids: CSALTRGGEQFF. CDR3 sequence (DNA): TGCAGTGCGCTAACTAGGGGGGGTGAGCAGTTCTTC.

The sample holds many counts of this clonotype. The gene calls are TRBV6-5 and TRBJ2-3; unclear D gene. Trimming stripped 8 bases from V and 0 bases from J, with 6 bases between. The CDR3 spans 12 residues. Per the germline V gene, CDR1 is MNHEY and CDR2 is SVGAGI. Here the CDR3 DNA reads TGTGCCAGCGCCCCTAGCACAGATACGCAGTATTTT. Protein product: CASAPSTDTQYF.

A few counts support this clonotype. This rearrangement joins TRBV20-1 to TRBJ2-7; perhaps TRBD2 as D (6 bases). This CDR3 is built from 14 residues. Deletions cut 3 bases from V and 0 bases from J, with 12 bases between. Germline V gene data show CDR1 as DFQATT and CDR2 as SNEGSKA (reference sequence). The CDR3 sequence: CSASGYGSSYEQYF. The CDR3 nucleotides are TGCAGTGCTAGTGGTTACGGGAGCTCCTACGAGCAGTACTTC.

The sample holds many counts of this clonotype. This rearrangement joins TRBV7-6 to TRBJ1-2; 7 nucleotides match TRBD1. The CDR3 sequence is 14 residues long. Germline V CDR1 and CDR2: SGHVS, FNYEAQ. V lost 3 bases and J lost 2; bases outside the gene matches: 3. The CDR3 coding sequence is TGTGCCAGCAGCTTGGAGACAGGGAACTATGGCTACACCTTC. Translating gives CASSLETGNYGYTF.

This clonotype was recorded many times. This rearrangement joins TRBV15 to TRBJ1-6; no definite D call. CDR3 length equals 18 residues. V lost 0 bases, J lost 8 bases, and 20 bases lay in between. The germline V gene has CDR1 LNHNV and CDR2 YYDKDF (reference sequence). The CDR3 here is CATSRDKGGRLEYSPLHF. CDR3 nucleotides: TGTGCCACCAGCAGAGATAAGGGTGGACGGCTCGAATATTCACCCCTCCACTTT.

This chain uses TRBV7-6 with TRBJ2-5; TRBD1 matches at 10 bases. J lost 1 base, V lost 3 bases, and 2 bases had no gene match. This CDR3 is built from 15 residues. Germline V CDR1 and CDR2: SGHVS, FNYEAQ. The CDR3 DNA follows: TGTGCCAGCAGCTTCCGGACAGGGGGCCAAGAGACCCAGTACTTC. It yields the protein CASSFRTGGQETQYF.

This clonotype was seen only a few times. The V gene is TRBV5-1, the J gene TRBJ2-3; tentative D call: TRBD2 (7 bases). CDR3 length: 17 amino acids. Germline CDR1 is SGHRS and CDR2 is YFSETQ. V was trimmed by 0 bases and J by 1 base, leaving 15 bases between them. The CDR3 DNA reads as TGCGCCAGCAGCTTGGTCCCAGGGGCGGGGGGCACAGATACGCAGTATTTT. It yields the protein CASSLVPGAGGTDTQYF.

This clonotype was observed a handful of times. The germline gene is not matched at one end of the junction; a read error may be the cause. The chain is built from TRBV7-7 and TRBJ2-5, with D perhaps TRBD1 or TRBD2 (5 bases each). Germline CDR1 is SSHAT and CDR2 is FNYEAQ (reference sequence). CDR3 length: 15 residues. Written as DNA, the CDR3 is TGTGCTAGCAGCTCCGCCTGGGGGACCCAAGAGACCCAGTACTTC. It translates to CASSSAWGTQETQYF.

The chain joins TRBV5-6 to TRBJ2-7; 11 bases are a match to TRBD2. After removal of 7 bases from V and 5 bases from J, the junction contained 20 bases not matched to a gene. This CDR3 is built from 18 residues. The germline CDR1 and CDR2 sequences are SGHDT and YYEEEE. The CDR3 region has the DNA TGTGCCAGCGGCGCCCGGGTCCCAAGCACTAGCGGGAGCCACGAGCAGTACTTC. Residues: CASGARVPSTSGSHEQYF.

This clonotype occurred many times. The chain couples TRBV20-1 to TRBJ2-7, with 7 bases matching TRBD2. The CDR3 length is 13 residues. Germline V gene lookup returns CDR1 DFQATT and CDR2 SNEGSKA (reference sequence). The V and J ends lost 6 bases and 0 bases, in that order; junction bases with no gene match: 5. Here the CDR3 reads CSARLASSYEQYF. In DNA form, the CDR3 reads TGCAGTGCCCGACTAGCCAGCTCCTACGAGCAGTACTTC.

In this sample, this clonotype turned up a few times. This chain links TRBV10-3 with TRBJ2-6; D gene unclear. The CDR3 sequence is 16 residues long. Germline assignment: CDR1 ENHRY and CDR2 SYGVKD. V lost 4 bases and J lost 3, with 13 bases in between. The CDR3 sequence is CAISAQVSGGANVLTF. In DNA form, the CDR3 reads TGTGCCATCAGTGCCCAGGTATCTGGTGGGGCCAACGTCCTGACTTTC.

This clonotype has ten or more counts. The rearrangement links TRBV7-8 to TRBJ2-5; 12 nucleotides agree with TRBD2. The CDR3 sequence is 16 residues long. CDR1 is SGHVS and CDR2 is FQNEAQ in the germline V gene. Trimming took 1 base from V and 3 from J; bases not matched to a gene: 3. The CDR3 DNA follows: TGTGCCAGCAGCTTAGTGGGACTAGCGGGCAAAGAGACCCAGTACTTC. Translated, it gives CASSLVGLAGKETQYF.

This clonotype was seen repeatedly, ten times or more. This chain joins TRBV5-1 and TRBJ1-6, with unresolved D. Trimming took off 7 bases at V and 7 bases at J, with 9 bases between the two ends. The CDR3 consists of 12 residues. From germline, CDR1 is SGHRS and CDR2 YFSETQ. CDR3 nucleotide sequence: TGCGCCAGCTCCGGGCCCAATTCACCCCTCCACTTT. Translated: CASSGPNSPLHF.

The chain employs TRBV6-2 or TRBV6-3 and TRBJ2-1; D may be TRBD2 (5 bases). The CDR3 is 11 amino acids. Trimming took off 4 bases at V and 10 bases at J, with 8 bases between the two ends. Germline CDR1 and CDR2: MNHEY and SVGEGT. CDR3 in amino acids: CASSWTGEQFF. The CDR3 nucleotides read TGTGCCAGCAGTTGGACTGGGGAGCAGTTCTTC.

This clonotype was observed many times. V and J are TRBV6-5 and TRBJ2-5; D remains ambiguous. V lost 0 bases and J 5 bases, leaving 16 bases between the germline ends. The CDR3 totals 16 residues. Germline CDR1 is MNHEY and CDR2 is SVGAGI. The CDR3 region has the DNA TGTGCCAGCAGTTACTCGGCGGTCGGATCGGAGGAGACCCAGTACTTC. Its protein is CASSYSAVGSEETQYF.